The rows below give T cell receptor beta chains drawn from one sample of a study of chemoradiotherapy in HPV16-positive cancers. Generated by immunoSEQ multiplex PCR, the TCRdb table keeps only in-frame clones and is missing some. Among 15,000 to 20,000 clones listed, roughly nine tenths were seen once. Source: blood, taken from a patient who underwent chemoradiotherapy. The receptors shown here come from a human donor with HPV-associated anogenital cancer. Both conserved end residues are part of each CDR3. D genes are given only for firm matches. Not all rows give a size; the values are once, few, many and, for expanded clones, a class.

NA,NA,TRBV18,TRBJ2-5,CASSPRGTETQYF,TGTGCCAGCTCACCTCGGGGTACAGAGACCCAGTACTTC
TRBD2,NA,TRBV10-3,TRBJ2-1,CAIRVAGGPGNEQFF,TGTGCCATCAGAGTAGCGGGGGGGCCGGGTAATGAGCAGTTCTTC
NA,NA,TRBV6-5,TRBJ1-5,CASSYSPIQPQHF,TGTGCCAGCAGTTACTCCCCGATACAGCCCCAGCATTTT
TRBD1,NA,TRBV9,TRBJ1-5,CASSVTGASNQPQHF,TGTGCCAGCAGCGTAACAGGGGCCAGCAATCAGCCCCAGCATTTT
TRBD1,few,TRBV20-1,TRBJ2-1,CSARQGYEQFF,TGCAGTGCCCGACAGGGATACGAGCAGTTCTTC
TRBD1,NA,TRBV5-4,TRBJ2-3,CAWDRGTDTQYF,TGTGCGTGGGACAGGGGCACAGATACGCAGTATTTT
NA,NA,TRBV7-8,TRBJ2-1,CASSLGWGRVPLTGLYNEQFF,TGTGCCAGCAGCTTAGGCTGGGGCAGGGTTCCCCTTACAGGACTATACAATGAGCAGTTCTTC
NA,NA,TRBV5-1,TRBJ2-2,CASSLGPSSNTGELFF,TGCGCCAGCAGCTTGGGACCCTCGTCGAACACCGGGGAGCTGTTTTTT
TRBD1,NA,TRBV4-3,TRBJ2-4,CASSQDPRQGSKNIQYF,TGCGCCAGCAGCCAAGATCCGAGACAGGGGTCCAAAAACATTCAGTACTTC
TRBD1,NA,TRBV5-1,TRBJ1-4,CASSPGQGTTTNEKLFF,TGCGCCAGCAGCCCCGGACAGGGGACGACAACTAATGAAAAACTGTTTTTT
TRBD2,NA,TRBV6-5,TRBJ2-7,CASSASSGGSYEQYF,TGTGCCAGCAGTGCATCTAGCGGGGGATCCTACGAGCAGTACTTC
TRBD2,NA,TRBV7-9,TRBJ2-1,CASSFAQRGGDNEQFF,TGTGCCAGCAGCTTCGCCCAGCGGGGGGGGGACAATGAGCAGTTCTTC
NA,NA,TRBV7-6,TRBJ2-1,CASSPNTGTLGNEQFF,TGTGCCAGCAGCCCGAACACGGGGACCCTGGGGAATGAGCAGTTCTTC
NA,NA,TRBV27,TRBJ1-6,CASSLRSSYNSPLHF,TGTGCCAGCAGTTTGAGGAGCTCCTATAATTCACCCCTCCACTTT
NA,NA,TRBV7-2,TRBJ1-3,CASSLRRGTGNTIYF,TGTGCCAGCAGCTTAAGAAGAGGGACTGGAAACACCATATATTTT
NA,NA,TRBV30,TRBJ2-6,CAWSGSHLMANVLTF,TGTGCCTGGAGTGGGTCCCACTTAATGGCCAACGTCCTGACTTTC
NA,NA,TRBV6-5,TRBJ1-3,CASSYGGALSGNTIYF,TGTGCCAGCAGTTACGGCGGGGCTCTCTCTGGAAACACCATATATTTT
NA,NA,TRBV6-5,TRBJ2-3,CASSAGLYGTQYF,TGTGCCAGCAGTGCGGGACTTTATGGTACGCAGTATTTT
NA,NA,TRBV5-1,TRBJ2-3,CASSPGSLSSTDTQYF,TGCGCCAGCTCTCCGGGCAGCCTTTCTAGCACAGATACGCAGTATTTT
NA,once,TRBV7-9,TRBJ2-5,CASSSPTETQYF,TGTGCCAGCAGCTCCCCCACGGAGACCCAGTACTTC
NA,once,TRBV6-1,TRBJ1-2,CASSERKNYGYTF,TGTGCCAGCAGTGAAAGGAAAAACTATGGCTACACCTTC
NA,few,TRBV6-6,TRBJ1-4,CASVGGSYEKLFF,TGTGCCAGTGTGGGGGGTTCGTATGAAAAACTGTTTTTT
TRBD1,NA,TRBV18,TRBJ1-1,CASSYGQGKTNTEAFF,TGTGCCAGCTCATACGGACAGGGGAAAACCAACACTGAAGCTTTCTTT
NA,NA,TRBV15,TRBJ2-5,CATSRAMGGAGEETQYF,TGTGCCACCAGCAGAGCGATGGGGGGAGCAGGGGAGGAGACCCAGTACTTC
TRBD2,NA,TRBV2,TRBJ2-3,CASKREGPGDTQYF,TGTGCCAGCAAAAGGGAGGGCCCGGGGGATACGCAGTATTTT
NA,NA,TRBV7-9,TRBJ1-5,CASSPGREAISRRPQHF,TGTGCCAGCAGTCCCGGTCGCGAGGCAATCAGCCGACGGCCCCAGCATTTT
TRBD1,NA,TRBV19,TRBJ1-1,CASQQGVGAFF,TGTGCCAGCCAACAGGGGGTGGGAGCTTTCTTT
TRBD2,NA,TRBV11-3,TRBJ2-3,CASSLDGTNTDTQYF,TGTGCCAGCAGCTTAGATGGGACTAACACAGATACGCAGTATTTT
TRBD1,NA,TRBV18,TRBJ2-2,CASSSKSGTGNTGELFF,TGTGCCAGCTCGTCGAAATCCGGGACAGGGAACACCGGGGAGCTGTTTTTT
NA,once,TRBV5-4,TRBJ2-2,CASTGRSGSTGELFF,TGTGCCAGCACCGGGCGTTCCGGGAGCACCGGGGAGCTGTTTTTT
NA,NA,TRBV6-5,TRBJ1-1,CASRRDSLAEAFF,TGTGCCAGCAGGCGGGACTCCCTCGCTGAAGCTTTCTTT
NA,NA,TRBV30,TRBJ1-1,CAWSMFGAGTEAFF,TGTGCCTGGAGTATGTTCGGGGCTGGGACTGAAGCTTTCTTT
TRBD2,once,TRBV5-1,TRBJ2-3,CASRLAGGITDTQYF,TGCGCCAGCCGCCTGGCGGGGGGGATCACAGATACGCAGTATTTT
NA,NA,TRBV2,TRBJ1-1,CASTISGSTEAFF,TGTGCCAGCACCATCAGCGGGAGCACTGAAGCTTTCTTT
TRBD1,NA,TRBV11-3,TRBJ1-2,CASSLRVRGRGGYGYTF,TGTGCCAGCAGCTTAAGAGTCAGGGGGCGGGGTGGCTATGGCTACACCTTC
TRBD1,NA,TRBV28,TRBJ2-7,CASSFAGTGGYEQYF,TGTGCCAGCAGTTTCGCCGGGACAGGGGGTTACGAGCAGTACTTC